The 5 T cell receptor beta chains reported below all come from one sample, sequenced in a study of cytomegalovirus exposure and HLA in healthy donors. The PCR had 60 Vbeta and 13 Jbeta primers. Sequenced by immunoSEQ multiplex PCR; TCRdb stores in-frame clones only, minus some. The table for this sample gives some 39,000 clones. Material for sequencing was PBMCs. The source of these receptors is a young woman in good health and CMV-seropositive.

The chain's CDR3 is CATSRRTAMNTEAFF. As DNA, the CDR3 is TGTGCCACCAGCAGAAGGACAGCTATGAACACTGAAGCTTTCTTT. This sequence joins TRBV15 and TRBJ1-1; the D gene is possibly TRBD1 (6 bases). CDR1 LNHNV and CDR2 YYDKDF come from the germline V gene (reference sequence). The CDR3 consists of 15 residues. The V and J ends lost 2 bases and 0 bases respectively, with 10 bases between them.

The gene calls are TRBV7-9 and TRBJ2-3, with a weak D call TRBD2 (5 bases). The CDR3 is 16 residues long. Trimming stripped 2 bases from V and 2 bases from J, with 14 bases between. Per germline, CDR1 SEHNR and CDR2 FQNEAQ (reference sequence). CDR3 bases: TGTGCCAGCAGCTTAAGCCTAGGACTTTTCACAGATACGCAGTATTTT. It yields the protein CASSLSLGLFTDTQYF.

The chain uses TRBV19 and TRBJ1-1; D remains unclear. Per germline, CDR1 LNHDA and CDR2 SQIVND (reference sequence). Deletions cut 4 bases from V and 0 bases from J, with 9 bases between. The CDR3 is 14 residues long. CDR3: CASSKDYMNTEAFF. The DNA for the CDR3 is TGTGCCAGTAGTAAGGACTACATGAACACTGAAGCTTTCTTT.

The chain combines TRBV18 with TRBJ2-5; perhaps TRBD2 as D (6 bases). The J call may be in error: the DNA end matches TRBJ2-7 better. The CDR3 covers 16 residues. Germline-derived CDR1 and CDR2 are KGHSH and LQKENI. CDR3 in amino acids: CASSLGISGPTYEQYF. As DNA, the CDR3 is TGTGCCAGCTCACTGGGTATCAGCGGGCCGACCTACGAGCAGTACTTC.

The chain couples TRBV11-3 to TRBJ2-1, with 12 bases aligning to TRBD1. V shed 1 base, J shed 9 bases, and the junction held 7 bases outside the gene matches. The CDR3 spans 16 residues. From germline, CDR1 is SGHNT and CDR2 YENEEA. The CDR3 nucleotides read TGTGCCAGCAGCTTAGGCGATGGGACAGGGGGCTTTGAGCAGTTCTTC. Amino acids: CASSLGDGTGGFEQFF.